This TCR beta chain was sequenced for a study of T cell responses to AZD1222 COVID-19 vaccine (dated by TCRdb to the early 2020s). Regarding the research as a whole: AZD1222 recipients with second doses at about 4 weeks or about 12 weeks were pooled, because spike-specific TCR depth and breadth did not differ between schedules. TCR sequencing covered about 230 trial participants: 200 to 220 given two doses of AZD1222 and approximately 26 given two doses of MenACWY control vaccine. Trial participants were enrolled by age into subgroups of 18-55, 56-69 and 70-plus years, and roughly 150, 30 and 60 TCR-sequenced participants, respectively, were included in these subgroups. Overall results and qualifications from the work: After two AZD1222 doses, spike-specific TCR breadth and depth were significantly higher than at day 0 and than in MenACWY recipients. Most participants were white British and females outnumbered males, and the authors suggested that clonal diversity may have been underestimated. The vaccine-associated CD4 TCRs covered the entire spike protein, and the dominant responses fell in regions 160-218 and 743-854. In the small 56-69-year group, the increase in depth fell short of significance, most likely because of low power. Because no day 14 peak-response samples were available, the repertoires could be characterized only after the peak T cell response. Only five or six AZD1222 recipients were SARS-CoV-2 seropositive at baseline, limiting conclusions about previously exposed vaccinees. Nearly half of unique spike-specific TCRs reportedly recognized epitopes outside regions mutated in the B.1.351 and B.1.1.7 variants.

The CDR3 regions of human TCRbeta chains were analyzed by immunosequencing. Processing in the source paper ran as follows. TCRs in the repertoires were matched against a reference library of SARS-CoV-2-specific TCRs that had been generated with the MIRA antigen-specificity platform. Breadth was defined as the fraction of unique TCRs that were SARS-CoV-2-associated. Depth was defined as the fraction of total T cells that were SARS-CoV-2-associated. Using the MIRA data, every spike-specific TCR was mapped to the spike region that the TCR reacted to and assigned to either a CD4 or a CD8 class. Log10-transformed breadth and depth values were compared by one-way ANOVA with Sidak's multiple comparisons tests. TCRdb took this table from immuneACCESS and kept in-frame rearrangements with V and J called. Such tables lack part of the clones; where checked against another copy, unresolved V genes explain under half of the gap, and the rest is unexplained. V, J and clone size derive from that table, while D and trimming were established from the DNA sequence. This sample is represented by tens of thousands of clones; 84% of them were singletons. Roughly 9.8% of the sample goes to the ten largest clones.

Notes on this clone: No cognate antigen has been identified for it. Base qualities are not provided; no much larger clone lies one nucleotide away.

The germline V gene encodes CDR1 SGHVS and CDR2 FQNEAQ. From cysteine to phenylalanine, the CDR3 is 15 amino acids long. The sequence is cut down to CDR3 DNA, 45 bases in frame from base 1. V trim: 1 base; J trim: 6 bases; unmatched bases: 2. In light of the paper, this sample's time point label describes: baseline before first vaccination. The vaccinee samples were drawn from two UK trials, COV001 and COV002, one of which was a single-blind randomized controlled phase 2/3 trial testing AZD1222 (ChAdOx1 nCoV-19) in healthy adults. For TCRbeta chain sequencing, PBMC samples were collected from trial participants at day 0 and at day 28 after the second dose.

This sequence originates from an adult in good health. The material sequenced was peripheral blood, taken on day 0 of AZD1222 vaccination. The V gene is TRBV7-8 and the J gene is TRBJ1-6; 8 junctional bases match TRBD1. The DNA sequence is given as TGTGCCAGCAGCTTAGTAGACAGGGGTAATTCACCCCTCCACTTT. Its translation is CASSLVDRGNSPLHF.